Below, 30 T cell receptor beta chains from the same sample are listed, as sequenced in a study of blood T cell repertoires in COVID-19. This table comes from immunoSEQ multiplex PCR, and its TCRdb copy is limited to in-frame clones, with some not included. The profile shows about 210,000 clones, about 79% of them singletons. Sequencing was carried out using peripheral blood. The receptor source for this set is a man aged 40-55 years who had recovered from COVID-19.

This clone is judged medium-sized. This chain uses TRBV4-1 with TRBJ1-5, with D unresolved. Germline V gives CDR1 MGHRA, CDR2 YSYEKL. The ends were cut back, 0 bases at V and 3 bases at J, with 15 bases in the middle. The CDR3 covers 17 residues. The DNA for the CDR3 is TGCGCCAGCAGCCAAGACGCAGCAGGAATCCCCAATCAGCCCCAGCATTTT. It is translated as CASSQDAAGIPNQPQHF.

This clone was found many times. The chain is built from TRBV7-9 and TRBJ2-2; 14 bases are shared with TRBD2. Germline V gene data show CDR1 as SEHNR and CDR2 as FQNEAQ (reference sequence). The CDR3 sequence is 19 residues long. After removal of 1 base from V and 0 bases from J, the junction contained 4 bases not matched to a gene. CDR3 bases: TGTGCCAGCAGCTTAGTGGGACTAGCGGGAGTGGCGAACACCGGGGAGCTGTTTTTT. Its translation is CASSLVGLAGVANTGELFF.

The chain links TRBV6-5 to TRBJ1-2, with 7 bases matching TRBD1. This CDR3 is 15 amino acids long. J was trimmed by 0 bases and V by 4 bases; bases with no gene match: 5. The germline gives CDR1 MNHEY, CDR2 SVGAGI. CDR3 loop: CASSWGTVANYGYTF. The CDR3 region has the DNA TGTGCCAGCAGTTGGGGGACAGTAGCTAACTATGGCTACACCTTC.

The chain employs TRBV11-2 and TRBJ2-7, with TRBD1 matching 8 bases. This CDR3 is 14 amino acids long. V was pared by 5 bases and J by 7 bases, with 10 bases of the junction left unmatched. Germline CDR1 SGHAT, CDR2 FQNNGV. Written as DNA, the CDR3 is TGTGCCAGCAGCACTAACAGGGGGTATGGGGAGCAGTACTTC. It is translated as CASSTNRGYGEQYF.

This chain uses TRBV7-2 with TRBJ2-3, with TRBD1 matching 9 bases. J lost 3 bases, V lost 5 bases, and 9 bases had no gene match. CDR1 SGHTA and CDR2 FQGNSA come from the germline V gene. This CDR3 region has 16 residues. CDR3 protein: CASSHETGGYTDTQYF. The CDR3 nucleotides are TGTGCCAGCAGCCACGAGACAGGGGGATATACAGATACGCAGTATTTT. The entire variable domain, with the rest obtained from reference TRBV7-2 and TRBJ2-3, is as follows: GAGVSQSPSNKVTEKGKDVELRCDPISGHTALYWYRQSLGQGLEFLIYFQGNSAPDKSGLPSDRFSAERTGGSVSTLTIQRTQQEDSAVYLCASSHETGGYTDTQYFGPGTRLTVL.

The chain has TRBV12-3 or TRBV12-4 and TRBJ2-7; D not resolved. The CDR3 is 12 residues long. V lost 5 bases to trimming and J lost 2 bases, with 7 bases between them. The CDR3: CASSAYPYEQYF. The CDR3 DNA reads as TGTGCCAGCAGTGCCTATCCCTACGAGCAGTACTTC.

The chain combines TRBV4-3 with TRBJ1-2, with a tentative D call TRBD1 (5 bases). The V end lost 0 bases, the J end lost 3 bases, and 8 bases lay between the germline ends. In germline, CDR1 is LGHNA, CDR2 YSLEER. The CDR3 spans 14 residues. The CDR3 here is CASSQEWGDYGYTF. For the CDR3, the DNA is TGCGCCAGCAGCCAAGAATGGGGCGACTATGGCTACACCTTC.

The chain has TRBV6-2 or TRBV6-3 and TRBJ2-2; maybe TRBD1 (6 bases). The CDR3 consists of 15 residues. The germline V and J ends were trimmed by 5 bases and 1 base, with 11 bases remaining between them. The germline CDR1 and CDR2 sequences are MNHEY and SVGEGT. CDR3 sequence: CASSPGHLNTGELFF. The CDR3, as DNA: TGTGCCAGCAGTCCGGGACACCTGAACACCGGGGAGCTGTTTTTT.

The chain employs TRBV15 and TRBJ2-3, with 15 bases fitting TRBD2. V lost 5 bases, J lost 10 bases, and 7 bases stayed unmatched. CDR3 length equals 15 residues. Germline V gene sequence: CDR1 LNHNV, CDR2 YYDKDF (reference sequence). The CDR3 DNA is TGTGCCACCAGCGGGAGGACTAGCGGGGGGGAGGCGCAGTATTTT. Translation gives CATSGRTSGGEAQYF.

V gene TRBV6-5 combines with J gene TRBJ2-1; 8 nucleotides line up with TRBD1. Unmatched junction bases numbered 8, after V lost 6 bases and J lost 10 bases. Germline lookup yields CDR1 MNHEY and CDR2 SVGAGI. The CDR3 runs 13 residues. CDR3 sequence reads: CASRGQVAFEQFF. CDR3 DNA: TGTGCCAGCAGGGGACAGGTGGCCTTCGAGCAGTTCTTC.

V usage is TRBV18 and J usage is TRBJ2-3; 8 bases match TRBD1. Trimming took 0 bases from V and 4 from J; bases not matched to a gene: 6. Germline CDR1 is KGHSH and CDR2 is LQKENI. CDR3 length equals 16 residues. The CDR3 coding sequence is TGTGCCAGCTCACCACCGAGGCAGGGGGCCTCAGATACGCAGTATTTT. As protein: CASSPPRQGASDTQYF.

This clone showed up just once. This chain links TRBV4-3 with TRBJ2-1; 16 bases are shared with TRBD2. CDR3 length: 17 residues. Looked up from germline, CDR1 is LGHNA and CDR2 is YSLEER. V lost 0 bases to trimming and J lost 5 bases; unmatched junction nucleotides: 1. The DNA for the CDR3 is TGCGCCAGCAGCCAAGAGGGGACTAGCGGGAGGGACAATGAGCAGTTCTTC. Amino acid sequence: CASSQEGTSGRDNEQFF.

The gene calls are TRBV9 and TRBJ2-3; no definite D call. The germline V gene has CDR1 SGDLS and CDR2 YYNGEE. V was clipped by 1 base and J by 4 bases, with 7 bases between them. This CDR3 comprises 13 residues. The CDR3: CASSVTVSDTQYF. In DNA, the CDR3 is TGTGCCAGCAGCGTAACGGTTTCAGATACGCAGTATTTT.

This chain's CDR3 is CAWSVPGRRTEAFF. The CDR3 DNA reads TGTGCCTGGAGTGTACCAGGGCGACGGACTGAAGCTTTCTTT. V usage is TRBV30 and J usage is TRBJ1-1, with D maybe TRBD1 (5 bases). Per germline, CDR1 GTSNPN and CDR2 SVGIG (reference sequence). The CDR3 consists of 14 residues. The V end was cut by 0 bases, the J end by 5 bases, with 13 bases between. Full variable domain (outside the CDR3, taken from reference TRBV30 and TRBJ1-1): SQTIHQWPATLVQPVGSPLSLECTVEGTSNPNLYWYRQAAGRGLQLLFYSVGIGQISSEVPQNLSASRPQDRQFILSSKKLLLSDSGFYLCAWSVPGRRTEAFFGQGTRLTVV.

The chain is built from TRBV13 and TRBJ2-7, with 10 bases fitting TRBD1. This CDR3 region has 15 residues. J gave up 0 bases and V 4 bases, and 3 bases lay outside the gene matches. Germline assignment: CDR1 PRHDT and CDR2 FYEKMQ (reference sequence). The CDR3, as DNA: TGTGCCAGCAGCTCCCGGGACAGGGGCTCCTACGAGCAGTACTTC. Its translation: CASSSRDRGSYEQYF. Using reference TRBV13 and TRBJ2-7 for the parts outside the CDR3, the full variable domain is AAGVIQSPRHLIKEKRETATLKCYPIPRHDTVYWYQQGPGQDPQFLISFYEKMQSDKGSIPDRFSAQQFSDYHSELNMSSLELGDSALYFCASSSRDRGSYEQYFGPGTRLTVT.

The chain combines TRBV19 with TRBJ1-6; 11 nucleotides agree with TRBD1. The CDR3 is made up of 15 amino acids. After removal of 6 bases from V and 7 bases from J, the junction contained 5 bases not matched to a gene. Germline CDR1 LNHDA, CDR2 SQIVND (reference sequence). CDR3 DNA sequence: TGTGCCAGTAGCCGTGGACAGGGGGCGAATTCACCCCTCCACTTT. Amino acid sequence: CASSRGQGANSPLHF. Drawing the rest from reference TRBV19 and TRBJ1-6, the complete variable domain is DGGITQSPKYLFRKEGQNVTLSCEQNLNHDAMYWYRQDPGQGLRLIYYSQIVNDFQKGDIAEGYSVSREKKESFPLTVTSAQKNPTAFYLCASSRGQGANSPLHFGNGTRLTVT.

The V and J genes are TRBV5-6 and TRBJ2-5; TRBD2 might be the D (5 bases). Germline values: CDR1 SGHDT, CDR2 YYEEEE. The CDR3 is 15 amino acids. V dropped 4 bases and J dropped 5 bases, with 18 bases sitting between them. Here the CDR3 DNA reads TGTGCCAGCAGCCCTGCCCTGACGGGATGGGAGACCCAGTACTTC. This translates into CASSPALTGWETQYF.

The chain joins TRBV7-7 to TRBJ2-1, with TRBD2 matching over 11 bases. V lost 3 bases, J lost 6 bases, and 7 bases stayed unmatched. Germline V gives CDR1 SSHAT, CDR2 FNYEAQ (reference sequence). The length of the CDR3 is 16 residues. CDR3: CASSLVAGGPRNEQFF. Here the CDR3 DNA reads TGTGCCAGCAGCTTGGTAGCGGGAGGGCCGCGCAATGAGCAGTTCTTC.

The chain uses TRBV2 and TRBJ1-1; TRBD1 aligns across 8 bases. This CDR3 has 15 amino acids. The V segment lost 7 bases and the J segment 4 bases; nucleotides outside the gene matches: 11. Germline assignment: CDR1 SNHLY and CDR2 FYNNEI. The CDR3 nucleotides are TGTGCCAGCACCTGGACAGGGCTTGTGGGCACTGAAGCTTTCTTT. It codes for CASTWTGLVGTEAFF.

CDR3 sequence reads: CASSYSRYGRGQETQYF. The CDR3 DNA is TGTGCCAGCAGTTACTCGAGGTACGGCCGGGGGCAAGAGACCCAGTACTTC. The chain combines TRBV6-2 or TRBV6-3 with TRBJ2-5; a weak D match, TRBD2 (6 bases). This CDR3 has 17 amino acids. V was pared by 0 bases and J by 2 bases, with 16 bases between. The germline V gene has CDR1 MNHEY and CDR2 SVGEGT.

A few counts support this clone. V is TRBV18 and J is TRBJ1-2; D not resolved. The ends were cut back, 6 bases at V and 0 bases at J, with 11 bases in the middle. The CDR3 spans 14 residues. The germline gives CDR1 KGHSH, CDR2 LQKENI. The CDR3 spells CASSPDRANYGYTF. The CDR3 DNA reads TGTGCCAGCTCGCCCGACCGGGCTAACTATGGCTACACCTTC.

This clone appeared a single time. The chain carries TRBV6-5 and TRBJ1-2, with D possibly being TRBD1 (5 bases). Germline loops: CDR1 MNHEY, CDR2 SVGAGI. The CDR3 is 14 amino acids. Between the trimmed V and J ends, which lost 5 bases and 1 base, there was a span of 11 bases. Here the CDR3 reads CASSPDTDNYGYTF. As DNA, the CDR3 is TGTGCCAGCAGTCCGGACACCGATAACTATGGCTACACCTTC.

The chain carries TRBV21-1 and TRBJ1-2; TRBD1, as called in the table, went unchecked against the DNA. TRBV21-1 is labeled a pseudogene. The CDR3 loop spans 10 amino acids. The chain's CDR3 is CASSTPLGPF. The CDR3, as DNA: TGTGCCAGCAGCACCCCGTTGGGGCCCTTC.

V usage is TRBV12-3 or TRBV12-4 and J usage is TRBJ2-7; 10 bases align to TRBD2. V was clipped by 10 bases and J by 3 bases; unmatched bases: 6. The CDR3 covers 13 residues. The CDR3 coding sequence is TGTGCCACGTCACTAGCGGGGCACTACGAGCAGTACTTC. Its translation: CATSLAGHYEQYF.

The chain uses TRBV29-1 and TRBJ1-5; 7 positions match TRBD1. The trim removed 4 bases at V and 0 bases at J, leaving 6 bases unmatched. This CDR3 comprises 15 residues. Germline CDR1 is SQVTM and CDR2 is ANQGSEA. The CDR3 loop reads CSVVAGTDSNQPQHF. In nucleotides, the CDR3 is TGCAGCGTTGTGGCCGGGACAGATAGCAATCAGCCCCAGCATTTT.

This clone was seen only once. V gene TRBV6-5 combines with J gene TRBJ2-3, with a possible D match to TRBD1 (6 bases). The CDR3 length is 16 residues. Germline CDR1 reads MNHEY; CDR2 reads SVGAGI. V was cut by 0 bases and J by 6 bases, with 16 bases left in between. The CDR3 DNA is TGTGCCAGCAGTTACTCGAAACAACAGGGCGGGGATACGCAGTATTTT. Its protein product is CASSYSKQQGGDTQYF.

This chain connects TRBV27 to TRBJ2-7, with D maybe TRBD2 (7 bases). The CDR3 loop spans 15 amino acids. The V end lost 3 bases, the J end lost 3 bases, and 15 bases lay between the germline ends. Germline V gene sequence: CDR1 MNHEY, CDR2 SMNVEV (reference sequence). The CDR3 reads CASSFPQGGIYEQYF. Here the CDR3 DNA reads TGTGCCAGCAGTTTCCCACAGGGAGGGATCTACGAGCAGTACTTC.

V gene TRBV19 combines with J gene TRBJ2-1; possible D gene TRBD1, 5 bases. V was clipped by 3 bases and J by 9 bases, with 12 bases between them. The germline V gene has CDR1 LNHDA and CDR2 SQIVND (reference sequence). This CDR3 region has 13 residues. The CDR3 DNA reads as TGTGCCAGTAGTATCAGGGCCGGTGGTGAGCAGTTCTTC. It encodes CASSIRAGGEQFF. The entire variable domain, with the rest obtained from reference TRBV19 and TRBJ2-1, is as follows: DGGITQSPKYLFRKEGQNVTLSCEQNLNHDAMYWYRQDPGQGLRLIYYSQIVNDFQKGDIAEGYSVSREKKESFPLTVTSAQKNPTAFYLCASSIRAGGEQFFGPGTRLTVL.

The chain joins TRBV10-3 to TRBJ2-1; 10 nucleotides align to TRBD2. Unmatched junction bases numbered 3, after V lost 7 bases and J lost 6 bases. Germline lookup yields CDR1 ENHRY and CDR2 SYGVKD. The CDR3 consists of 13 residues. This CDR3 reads CAITRTSGNEQFF. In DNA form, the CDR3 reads TGTGCCATCACGAGGACTAGCGGCAATGAGCAGTTCTTC.

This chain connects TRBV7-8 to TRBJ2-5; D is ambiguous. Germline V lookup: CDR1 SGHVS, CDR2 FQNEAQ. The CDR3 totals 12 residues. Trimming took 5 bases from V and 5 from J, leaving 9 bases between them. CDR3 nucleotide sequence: TGTGCCAGCAGCCTGGCTTGGGAGACCCAGTACTTC. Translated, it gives CASSLAWETQYF.